This T cell receptor beta chain emerged from a study of T cell changes during pregnancy in multiple sclerosis. CDR3 length: 15 residues. CDR1 is PRHDT and CDR2 is FYEKMQ in the germline V gene (reference sequence). V shed 6 bases and J 5 bases; nucleotides not matched to a gene: 10. TCRdb keeps only in-frame clones here, not all; method: immunoSEQ multiplex PCR. The table lists 50,000 to 80,000 clones, roughly 89% of them singletons. The TCR was taken from a female donor with multiple sclerosis, enrolled in a pregnancy study. The chain is built from TRBV13 and TRBJ2-1; 7 bases match TRBD2. The sample in question was peripheral blood, obtained in the second trimester of pregnancy. The CDR3 coding sequence is TGTGCCAGCAGGCTGGGGGGGGAGGGTGACAATGAGCAGTTCTTC. Protein: CASRLGGEGDNEQFF. The variable domain in full, completed from reference TRBV13 and TRBJ2-1, reads AAGVIQSPRHLIKEKRETATLKCYPIPRHDTVYWYQQGPGQDPQFLISFYEKMQSDKGSIPDRFSAQQFSDYHSELNMSSLELGDSALYFCASRLGGEGDNEQFFGPGTRLTVL.